The 20 T cell receptor beta chains listed next were all sequenced from one sample in a study of T cell responses to AZD1222 COVID-19 vaccine. Data came from immunoSEQ multiplex PCR; TCRdb stores just in-frame clones and leaves some out. The sample yields about 120,000 clones, approximately 90% seen once. This sample comprised peripheral blood, obtained on day 0 of AZD1222 vaccination. Receptors were obtained from an adult in good health.

This chain joins TRBV10-3 and TRBJ1-5; D might be TRBD1 (6 bases). The CDR3 has 15 residues. Trimming took off 6 bases at V and 0 bases at J, with 12 bases between the two ends. Per germline, CDR1 ENHRY and CDR2 SYGVKD. The CDR3 region has the DNA TGTGCCATCAGCCTAGAAGGGGGTAGCAATCAGCCCCAGCATTTT. Its translation is CAISLEGGSNQPQHF.

The chain joins TRBV10-1 to TRBJ1-3, with TRBD1 as a possible D gene (5 bases). CDR1 and CDR2 from the germline V gene are WNHNN and SYGVQD (reference sequence). V was shortened by 3 bases and J by 1 base, with 10 bases between the two germline ends. This CDR3 spans 15 amino acids. The CDR3 DNA reads as TGCGCCAGCAGTGAATATAGGGGATCTGGAAACACCATATATTTT. Translating it yields CASSEYRGSGNTIYF.

This clone was seen a single time. The chain recombines TRBV5-6 with TRBJ1-2, with TRBD1 as a possible D gene (6 bases). Trimming pared 2 bases from V and 6 bases from J, leaving 23 bases between. Germline V CDR1 and CDR2: SGHDT, YYEEEE. The CDR3 is 17 residues long. In DNA, the CDR3 is TGTGCCAGCAGCTTAAGCTCAGGGGTCCGTGCCTCTAATGGCTACACCTTC. Translating it yields CASSLSSGVRASNGYTF.

This chain connects TRBV24-1 to TRBJ1-2, with D unclear. V was clipped by 2 bases and J by 7 bases, with 10 bases between them. Per the germline V gene, CDR1 is KGHDR and CDR2 is SFDVKD. This CDR3 spans 13 amino acids. In DNA, the CDR3 is TGTGCCACCAGTGATTCTGACATTAGTGGCTACACCTTC. Its translation is CATSDSDISGYTF.

The gene calls are TRBV11-2 and TRBJ2-5; 8 nucleotides match TRBD1. Germline CDR1 is SGHAT and CDR2 is FQNNGV. The CDR3 contains 16 residues. Germline trimming cut 4 bases from V and 5 bases from J; bases unmatched to any gene: 12. CDR3 DNA: TGTGCCAGCAGCTATAATACAGGGGGACGGGGTGAGACCCAGTACTTC. Its protein is CASSYNTGGRGETQYF.

This chain uses TRBV5-4 with TRBJ2-1, with D perhaps TRBD1 or TRBD2 (5 bases each). The CDR3 contains 15 residues. CDR1 SGHNT and CDR2 YYREEE come from the germline V gene (reference sequence). V gave up 4 bases and J gave up 3 bases, with 14 bases separating them. The CDR3 sequence is CASSPRDGVYNEQFF. CDR3 sequence (DNA): TGTGCCAGCAGCCCCCGGGACGGGGTCTACAATGAGCAGTTCTTC. Full variable domain (outside the CDR3, taken from reference TRBV5-4 and TRBJ2-1): ETGVTQSPTHLIKTRGQQVTLRCSSQSGHNTVSWYQQALGQGPQFIFQYYREEENGRGNFPPRFSGLQFPNYSSELNVNALELDDSALYLCASSPRDGVYNEQFFGPGTRLTVL.

This clone is judged large. The chain has TRBV27 and TRBJ2-7; 7 bases are shared with TRBD2. Germline trimming cut 2 bases from V and 7 bases from J; bases unmatched to any gene: 11. The CDR3 covers 15 residues. Germline CDR1 and CDR2: MNHEY and SMNVEV (reference sequence). CDR3 coding DNA: TGTGCCAGCAGTTTAAAGGCTAGCGGTTGGGGGGAGCAGTACTTC. Translated, it gives CASSLKASGWGEQYF.

This chain joins TRBV27 and TRBJ2-5, with D tentatively TRBD1 or TRBD2 (5 bases each). V was clipped by 5 bases and J by 1 base, with 17 bases between them. Germline lookup yields CDR1 MNHEY and CDR2 SMNVEV (reference sequence). The CDR3 contains 16 residues. As DNA, the CDR3 is TGTGCCAGCAGTCCTCGAGGGACGGGCCCCCAAGAGACCCAGTACTTC. Translation gives CASSPRGTGPQETQYF.

This chain connects TRBV9 to TRBJ2-3; 12 bases map to TRBD2. V lost 0 bases and J lost 1; bases outside the gene matches: 9. From germline, CDR1 is SGDLS and CDR2 YYNGEE. CDR3 length: 19 residues. The CDR3 DNA follows: TGTGCCAGCAGCGTAGGTCTGCTAGCGGGAGGGATGGGCACAGATACGCAGTATTTT. Translated: CASSVGLLAGGMGTDTQYF.

This clone appeared a few times. J is TRBJ2-5 and V is TRBV6-1, with D unresolved. V lost 2 bases and J 5 bases, leaving 12 bases between the germline ends. The CDR3 is made up of 14 amino acids. The V gene's germline CDR1 is MNHNS and CDR2 SASEGT. For the CDR3, the DNA is TGTGCCAGCAGTGAAAGGGATAGTTTGGAGACCCAGTACTTC. This encodes CASSERDSLETQYF.

The chain couples TRBV5-4 to TRBJ1-1, with 8 bases fitting TRBD1. In germline, CDR1 is SGHNT, CDR2 YYREEE (reference sequence). V was clipped by 1 base and J by 0 bases; unmatched bases: 2. This CDR3 spans 15 amino acids. The CDR3 DNA is TGTGCCAGCAGCTTGCAGGGGGCGGTGAACACTGAAGCTTTCTTT. This translates into CASSLQGAVNTEAFF.

This clone was seen once. The chain combines TRBV5-1 with TRBJ2-1; tentatively, D is TRBD2 (5 bases). The germline V gene encodes CDR1 SGHRS and CDR2 YFSETQ. The CDR3 extends over 16 amino acids. The V end lost 0 bases, the J end lost 5 bases, and 15 bases lay between the germline ends. CDR3 amino acids: CASSLGSLALNNEQFF. The CDR3 DNA sequence: TGCGCCAGCAGCTTGGGGTCGCTAGCCTTAAACAATGAGCAGTTCTTC. Full variable domain (missing parts from reference TRBV5-1 and TRBJ2-1): KAGVTQTPRYLIKTRGQQVTLSCSPISGHRSVSWYQQTPGQGLQFLFEYFSETQRNKGNFPGRFSGRQFSNSRSEMNVSTLELGDSALYLCASSLGSLALNNEQFFGPGTRLTVL.

This clone was observed a single time. The V call is TRBV3-1 (or the pseudogene TRBV3-2), the J call TRBJ2-1, with 9 positions matching TRBD2. V shed 8 bases, J shed 4 bases, and the junction held 3 bases outside the gene matches. This CDR3 contains 13 residues. The germline CDR1 and CDR2 sequences are LGHDT and YNNKEL (reference sequence). CDR3 amino acids: CASAGGRYNEQFF. The CDR3 region has the DNA TGTGCCAGCGCGGGAGGGCGGTACAATGAGCAGTTCTTC.

The chain combines TRBV11-2 with TRBJ2-2; TRBD2 aligns across 9 bases. The CDR3 has 18 residues. Germline V gene data show CDR1 as SGHAT and CDR2 as FQNNGV. V shed 1 base and J 7 bases; nucleotides not matched to a gene: 13. Here the CDR3 DNA reads TGTGCCAGCAGCTTAGGGCCCATTAGCGGGAGAGGTCTCGGGGAGCTGTTTTTT. Amino acids: CASSLGPISGRGLGELFF.

The V and J genes are TRBV4-1 and TRBJ2-2; 11 nucleotides align to TRBD2. The CDR3 contains 19 residues. Germline V gene sequence: CDR1 MGHRA, CDR2 YSYEKL. The ends lost 0 bases at V and 6 bases at J; junction bases unmatched: 12. DNA of the CDR3: TGCGCCAGCAGCCAAGATAGGTACGCGGGACTAGCGGCACCCGGGGAGCTGTTTTTT. Protein: CASSQDRYAGLAAPGELFF.

This clone occurred once. V gene TRBV2 combines with J gene TRBJ2-3, with TRBD2 matching 11 bases. The germline V gene has CDR1 SNHLY and CDR2 FYNNEI. Trimming at V came to 11 bases and at J to 2 bases, leaving 12 bases not matched to a gene. CDR3 length: 16 residues. CDR3 protein: CARSSLAGGYTDTQYF. The CDR3 coding sequence is TGTGCCCGTTCGTCCCTAGCGGGAGGTTACACAGATACGCAGTATTTT.

This chain joins TRBV4-1 and TRBJ1-1; TRBD1 is a possible D gene (5 bases). Germline assignment: CDR1 MGHRA and CDR2 YSYEKL. There are 15 residues in the CDR3. The V end was cut by 7 bases, the J end by 5 bases, with 20 bases between. CDR3 in amino acids: CASTPSIGAGTEAFF. The CDR3 nucleotides are TGCGCCAGCACCCCGTCTATCGGGGCGGGGACTGAAGCTTTCTTT.

This clone occurred a few times. This chain links TRBV19 with TRBJ2-7; TRBD1 aligns across 10 bases. Germline V gives CDR1 LNHDA, CDR2 SQIVND (reference sequence). The V segment lost 4 bases and the J segment 4 bases; nucleotides outside the gene matches: 4. The CDR3 length is 14 residues. CDR3 amino acids: CASSRRDRGYEQYF. The CDR3 DNA sequence: TGTGCCAGTAGTAGACGGGACAGGGGATACGAGCAGTACTTC. Complete variable domain (other parts from reference TRBV19 and TRBJ2-7): DGGITQSPKYLFRKEGQNVTLSCEQNLNHDAMYWYRQDPGQGLRLIYYSQIVNDFQKGDIAEGYSVSREKKESFPLTVTSAQKNPTAFYLCASSRRDRGYEQYFGPGTRLTVT.

The J gene is TRBJ2-7, the V gene TRBV3-1 (or the pseudogene TRBV3-2); D is uncertain. Trimming shortened V by 4 bases and J by 2 bases, and 12 bases separated the two germline ends. This CDR3 has 14 amino acids. Germline V gene lookup returns CDR1 LGHDT and CDR2 YNNKEL (reference sequence). Written as DNA, the CDR3 is TGTGCCAGCAGCCCTATAGCCACAGCCTACGAGCAGTACTTC. Its protein product is CASSPIATAYEQYF.

The rearrangement uses TRBV2 and TRBJ2-3; TRBD1 aligns across 7 bases. V shed 4 bases and J 0 bases; nucleotides not matched to a gene: 7. This CDR3 contains 16 residues. CDR1 and CDR2 from the germline V gene are SNHLY and FYNNEI. Here the CDR3 DNA reads TGTGCCAGCAGTGTCGACAGGGCCCCTAGCACAGATACGCAGTATTTT. It yields the protein CASSVDRAPSTDTQYF.